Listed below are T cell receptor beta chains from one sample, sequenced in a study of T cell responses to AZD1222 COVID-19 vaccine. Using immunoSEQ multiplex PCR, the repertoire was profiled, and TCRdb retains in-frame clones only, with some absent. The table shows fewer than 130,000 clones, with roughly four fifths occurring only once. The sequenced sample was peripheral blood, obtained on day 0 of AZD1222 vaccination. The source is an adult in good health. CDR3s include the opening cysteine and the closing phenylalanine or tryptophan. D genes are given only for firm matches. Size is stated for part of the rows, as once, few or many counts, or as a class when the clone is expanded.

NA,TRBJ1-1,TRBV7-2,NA,TGTGCCAGCAGCGAGCTCGGGGTGACTGAAGCTTTCTTT,CASSELGVTEAFF
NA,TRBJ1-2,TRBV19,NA,TGTGCCAGTACCAAGGGGACCTACTATGGCTACACCTTC,CASTKGTYYGYTF
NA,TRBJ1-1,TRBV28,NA,TGTGCCAGCAGTTTAGGAACAGGCACCGGAGCTTTCTTT,CASSLGTGTGAFF
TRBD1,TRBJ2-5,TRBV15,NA,TGTGCCACCAGCAGAGCTCCCCACGGACAGGGGAGGTCAGAGACCCAGTACTTC,CATSRAPHGQGRSETQYF
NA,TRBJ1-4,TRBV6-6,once,TGTGCCAGTTCCGCGGGGCGGGGTGAAAAACTGTTTTTT,CASSAGRGEKLFF
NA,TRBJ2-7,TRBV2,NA,TGTGCCAGCAGTGCCCAACTGACAACCTACGAGCAGTACTTC,CASSAQLTTYEQYF
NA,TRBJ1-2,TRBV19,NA,TGTGCCAGTAGTATAAAGGCAGACACCAACGTCTACACCTTC,CASSIKADTNVYTF
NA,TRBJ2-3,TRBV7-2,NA,TGTGCCAGCAGCGTACGTCGCACAGATACGCAGTATTTT,CASSVRRTDTQYF
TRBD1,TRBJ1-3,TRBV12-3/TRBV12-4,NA,TGTGCCAGCAGCCCGACAGGGAGAAACACCATATATTTT,CASSPTGRNTIYF
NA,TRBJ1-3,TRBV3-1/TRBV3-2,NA,TGTGCCAGCAGCCTGGGGGCCGGGGCGAAAGGAAACACCATATATTTT,CASSLGAGAKGNTIYF
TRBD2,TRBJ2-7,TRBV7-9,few,TGTGCCAGCAGCTCCGATCACCTTAGGGTAGCGGGAGGGATCTACGAGCAGTACTTC,CASSSDHLRVAGGIYEQYF
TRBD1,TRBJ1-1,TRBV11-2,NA,TGTGCCAGCAGCTCCGACAGGGTCAGTACTGAAGCTTTCTTT,CASSSDRVSTEAFF
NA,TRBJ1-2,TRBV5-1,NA,TGCGCCAGCAGCTTGTACAACTATGGCTACACCTTC,CASSLYNYGYTF
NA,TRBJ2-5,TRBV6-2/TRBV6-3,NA,TGTGCCAGCAGTTACGGCCGGGAGACCCAGTACTTC,CASSYGRETQYF
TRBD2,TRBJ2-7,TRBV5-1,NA,TGCGCCAGCAGCTTGGATAGCGGGGGGACTCCCTACGAGCAGTACTTC,CASSLDSGGTPYEQYF
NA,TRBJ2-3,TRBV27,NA,TGTGCCAGCACCCGGACTAGCACAGATACGCAGTATTTT,CASTRTSTDTQYF
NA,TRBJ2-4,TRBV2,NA,TGTGCCAGCAGTACCCAACCAGGGCTAGCCAAAAACATTCAGTACTTC,CASSTQPGLAKNIQYF
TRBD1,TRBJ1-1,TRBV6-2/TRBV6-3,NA,TGTGCCAGCAGTTACGCGTTACAGGGGGACGAAGCTTTCTTT,CASSYALQGDEAFF
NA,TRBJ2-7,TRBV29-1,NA,TGCAGCGTAAACGCGGGGGCGAATTACGAGCAGTACTTC,CSVNAGANYEQYF
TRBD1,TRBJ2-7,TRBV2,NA,TGTGCCAGCAGTGCGGACAGGGGCCACGAGCAGTACTTC,CASSADRGHEQYF
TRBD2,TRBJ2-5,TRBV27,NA,TGTGCCAGCAGTTTCCGGACTAGCGGGCAAGAGACCCAGTACTTC,CASSFRTSGQETQYF
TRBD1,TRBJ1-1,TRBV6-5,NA,TGTGCCAGCAGATTACAGGGGGGCACTGAAGCTTTCTTT,CASRLQGGTEAFF
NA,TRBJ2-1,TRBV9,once,TGTGCCAGCAGCGTAGGGGCTAGCGCTGCCCTCTACAATGAGCAGTTCTTC,CASSVGASAALYNEQFF
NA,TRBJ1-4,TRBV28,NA,TGTGCCAGCAGTTTGAACCATAATGAAAAACTGTTTTTT,CASSLNHNEKLFF
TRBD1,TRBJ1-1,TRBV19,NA,TGTGCCAGTATAGGACAGGGGTATACTGAAGCTTTCTTT,CASIGQGYTEAFF
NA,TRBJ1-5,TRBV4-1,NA,TGCGCCAGCAGCCAAGGGGCAGGGCCCCAGCATTTT,CASSQGAGPQHF
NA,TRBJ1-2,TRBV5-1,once,TGCGCCAGCAGCTTGGTGTCGCAGGGGAGCGGCTACACCTTC,CASSLVSQGSGYTF
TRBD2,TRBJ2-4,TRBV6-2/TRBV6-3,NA,TGTGCCAGCAGCCAAGCGGGAGGGCACGCCAAAAACATTCAGTACTTC,CASSQAGGHAKNIQYF
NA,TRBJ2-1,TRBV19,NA,TGTGCCAGTAGCCCCCCACCCCCCCAAGAGTGGCAGTTCTTC,CASSPPPPQEWQFF
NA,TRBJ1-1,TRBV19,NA,TGTGCCAGTAGCGCCCTGAACAGGTTGAACACTGAAGCTTTCTTT,CASSALNRLNTEAFF
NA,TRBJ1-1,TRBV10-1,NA,TGCGCCAGCAGTGACCGAGACAGATTCAACACTGAAGCTTTCTTT,CASSDRDRFNTEAFF
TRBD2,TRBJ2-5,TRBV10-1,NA,TGCGCCAGCAGTGAGGGAACTGGCGGGAGACTGGAGACCCAGTACTTC,CASSEGTGGRLETQYF
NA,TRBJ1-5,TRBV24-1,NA,TGTGCCCCGGGGTTGAAGCCCCAGCATTTT,CAPGLKPQHF
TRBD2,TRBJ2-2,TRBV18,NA,TGTGCCAGCTCACCACTCTCTAGCGGGTCGAACACCGGGGAGCTGTTTTTT,CASSPLSSGSNTGELFF
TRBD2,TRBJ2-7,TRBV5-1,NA,TGCGCCAGCAGCTTTGGCGGGGGGGCCGACGAGCAGTACTTC,CASSFGGGADEQYF
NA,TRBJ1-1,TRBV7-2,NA,TGTGCCAGCAGCTTAGGACAGAACACTGAAGCTTTCTTT,CASSLGQNTEAFF
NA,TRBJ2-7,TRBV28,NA,TGTGCCAGCAGTTATCAGGGTACGGGCGAGCAGTACTTC,CASSYQGTGEQYF
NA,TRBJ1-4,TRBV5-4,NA,TGTGCCAGCAGCTTGTCCCGGACCCCAAATGAAAAACTGTTTTTT,CASSLSRTPNEKLFF
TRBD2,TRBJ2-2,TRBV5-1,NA,TGCGCCAGCAGCCTAGGTCCGGGACTAGCTGGGACCGGGGAGCTGTTTTTT,CASSLGPGLAGTGELFF
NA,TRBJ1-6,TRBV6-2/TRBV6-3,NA,TGTGCCAGCAGTTCGAGCCGGGGAGGGAATTCACCCCTCCACTTT,CASSSSRGGNSPLHF
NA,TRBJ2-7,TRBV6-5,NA,TGTGCCAGCACTGTCAGGGTGGGGATCTACGAGCAGTACTTC,CASTVRVGIYEQYF
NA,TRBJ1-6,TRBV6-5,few,TGTGCCAGCAACGAGGGGTGGGCCAATTCACCCCTCCACTTT,CASNEGWANSPLHF
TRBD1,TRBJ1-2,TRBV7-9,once,TGTGCCAGCAGCCGTGCCGGGACAGGGGGCGACATGGCTGGCTACACCTTC,CASSRAGTGGDMAGYTF
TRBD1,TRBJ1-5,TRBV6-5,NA,TGTGCCAGCGGCAGGGGGCGCAACCAGCCCCAGCATTTT,CASGRGRNQPQHF
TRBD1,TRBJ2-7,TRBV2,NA,TGTGCCAGCAGGGTGGGACAGGGGTTATACGAGCAGTACTTC,CASRVGQGLYEQYF
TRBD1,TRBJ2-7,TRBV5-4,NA,TGTGCCAGCAGCTTGGGACAGGGGGAAGGCGAGCAGTACTTC,CASSLGQGEGEQYF
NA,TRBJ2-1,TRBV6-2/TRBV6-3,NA,TGTGCCAGCAGTTACTGGAGGGACATACGTAGCTCCTACAATGAGCAGTTCTTC,CASSYWRDIRSSYNEQFF